Below, one T cell receptor (beta chain) is given with its context. Its binding antigen is unknown. Base qualities are not recorded, but no much larger clone differs from it by a single base. This sample is drawn from a study of human T cells and chemical hapten exposure (dated by TCRdb to the early 2020s). With respect to the entire study: The libraries were sequenced as a pool, and the TCR yield per sample differed mostly because of small variations in library volumes within the pool. For every blood RNA sample, sequencing covered both the TCR alpha and TCR beta chains. Peripheral blood TCR repertoire changes were tracked in vivo in alopecia patients during primary and secondary sensitization to the hapten diphenylcyclopropenone (DPC).

Sample time point, as interpreted from the label and publication: healthy volunteer bleed at 6 weeks. Total RNA was isolated from unfractionated whole blood collected in Tempus Blood RNA tubes. Five or six healthy volunteers served as TCR sequencing controls and were bled at day 0, 2 weeks and 6 weeks. Broad study findings and their caveats: Repeated subsampling changed both the strength of the expansion versus patch-test correlation and the threshold at which the correlation became significant. DPC sensitization did not change the number of TCRs with a frequency above 1 in 1000, and there was no evidence of changes in global repertoire structure.

The CDR3 holds 13 amino acids from the cysteine to the phenylalanine. The sequence is cut down to CDR3 DNA, 39 bases in frame from base 1. Relative to germline, V is 0 bases shorter and J is 5 bases shorter, with 5 bases between their ends. CDR1 and CDR2 are drawn from the germline V gene: SGHTA, FQGNSA. Library construction relied on RACE. The instrument was a NextSeq 500. During library preparation, unique molecular identifiers were attached to individual cDNA molecules so that TCRs could be counted in a quantitative, reproducible way. The original methods were these. Samples had a median of about 96,000 TCRs, with a range from about 23,224 to 750,000. V, J and CDR3 annotation of the TCR reads was carried out using the Decombinator software suite. Every sample was subsampled to the same number of TCRs (28,000) for the PS versus PT1 abundance plots. Expanded TCRs were defined as absent before sensitization and observed at least eight times at the 2-week time point. In TCRdb, the public reads were trimmed at Q25 with fastp and aligned with MiXCR, with productive beta chains retained. All rows with the same CDR3 protein become a single entry with the most common DNA and genes. The V and J calls follow TCRdb's processing rather than the paper's. Counted in this sample were fewer than 85,000 distinct CDR3 sequences; around 9.4% of them appeared once. Of the sample, roughly 1.6% is held by the ten largest clones.

The clonotype originates from a female donor in good health. Some clones in this sample may be carry-over from other donors' samples. Sequencing input: whole blood. The V gene is TRBV7-2 and the J gene is TRBJ1-5; there is no confident call for the D gene. The DNA is as follows: TGTGCCAGCAGCTTAGCACGGGATCAGCCCCAGCATTTT. The encoded protein is CASSLARDQPQHF.